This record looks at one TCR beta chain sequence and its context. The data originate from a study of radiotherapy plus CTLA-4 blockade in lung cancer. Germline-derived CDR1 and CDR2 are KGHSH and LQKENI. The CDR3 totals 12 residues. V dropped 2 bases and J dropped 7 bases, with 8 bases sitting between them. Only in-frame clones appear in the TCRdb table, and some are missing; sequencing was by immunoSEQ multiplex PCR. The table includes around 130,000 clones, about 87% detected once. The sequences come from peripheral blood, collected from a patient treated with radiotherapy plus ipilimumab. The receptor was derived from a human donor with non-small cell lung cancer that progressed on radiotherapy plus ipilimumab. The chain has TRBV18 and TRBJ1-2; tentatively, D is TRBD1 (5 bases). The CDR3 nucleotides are TGTGCCAGCTCACCAGGTGGGGGTGGCTACACCTTC. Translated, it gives CASSPGGGGYTF.